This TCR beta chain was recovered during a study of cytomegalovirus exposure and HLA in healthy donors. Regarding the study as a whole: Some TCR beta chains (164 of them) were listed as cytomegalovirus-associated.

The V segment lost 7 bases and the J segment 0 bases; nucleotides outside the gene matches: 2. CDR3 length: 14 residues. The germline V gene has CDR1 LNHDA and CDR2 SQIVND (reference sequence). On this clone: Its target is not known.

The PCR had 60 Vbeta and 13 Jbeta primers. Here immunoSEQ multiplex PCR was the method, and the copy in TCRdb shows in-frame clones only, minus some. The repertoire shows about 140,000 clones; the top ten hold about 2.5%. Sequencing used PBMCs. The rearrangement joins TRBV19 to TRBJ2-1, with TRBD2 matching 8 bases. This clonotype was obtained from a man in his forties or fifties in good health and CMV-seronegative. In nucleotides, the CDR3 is TGTGCCAGTAAGCGGGGGCCCTCCTACAATGAGCAGTTCTTC. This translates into CASKRGPSYNEQFF.